The source of this TCR beta chain is a study of blood T cell repertoires in COVID-19. Overall study context: Sites across the United States, Italy and Spain contributed samples from acute and convalescent COVID-19.

The CDR3 covers 18 residues. The germline V gene has CDR1 ENHRY and CDR2 SYGVKD. With V trimmed by 4 bases and J by 1 base, 10 bases remained unmatched. TCRdb keeps only in-frame clones here, not all; method: immunoSEQ multiplex PCR. The data show tens of thousands of clones, 80% seen once. This sequence originates from a woman in her 70s with acute or convalescent COVID-19. This chain connects TRBV10-3 to TRBJ2-1, with 10 positions matching TRBD2. Specimen: peripheral blood. In DNA form, the CDR3 reads TGTGCCATCAGTGGGACAGCGGGGGGGCCGGTTTCCTACAATGAGCAGTTCTTC. Translated, it gives CAISGTAGGPVSYNEQFF.